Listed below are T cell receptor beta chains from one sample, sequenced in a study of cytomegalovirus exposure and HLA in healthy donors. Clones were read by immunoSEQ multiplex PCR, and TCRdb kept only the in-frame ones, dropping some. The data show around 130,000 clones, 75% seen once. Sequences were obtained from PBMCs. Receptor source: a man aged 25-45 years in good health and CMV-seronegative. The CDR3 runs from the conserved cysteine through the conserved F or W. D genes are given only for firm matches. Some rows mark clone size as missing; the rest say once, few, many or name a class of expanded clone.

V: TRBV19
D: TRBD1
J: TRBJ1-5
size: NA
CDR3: CASSWGQGSNQPQHF
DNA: TGTGCCAGTAGCTGGGGACAGGGCTCCAATCAGCCCCAGCATTTT

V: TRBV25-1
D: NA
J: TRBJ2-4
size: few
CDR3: CASSETGAKNIQYF
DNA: TGTGCCAGCAGTGAAACGGGGGCCAAAAACATTCAGTACTTC

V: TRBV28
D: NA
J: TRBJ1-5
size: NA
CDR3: CASSSSRNQPQHF
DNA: TGTGCCAGCAGTAGCTCCCGAAATCAGCCCCAGCATTTT

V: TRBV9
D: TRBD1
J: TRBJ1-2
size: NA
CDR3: CASSVGQGADGYTF
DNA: TGTGCCAGCAGCGTTGGACAGGGGGCGGACGGCTACACCTTC

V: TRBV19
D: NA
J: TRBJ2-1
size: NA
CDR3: CASSTPPFDYEQFF
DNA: TGTGCCAGTAGTACCCCTCCGTTTGACTATGAGCAGTTCTTC

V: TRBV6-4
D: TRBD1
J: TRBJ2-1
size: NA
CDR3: CASSRTGGDEQFF
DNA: TGTGCCAGCAGCCGGACAGGGGGGGATGAGCAGTTCTTC

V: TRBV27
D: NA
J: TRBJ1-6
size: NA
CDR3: CASTWKTDPLRNYNSPLHF
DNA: TGTGCCAGCACCTGGAAGACAGACCCTCTCAGGAACTATAATTCACCCCTCCACTTT

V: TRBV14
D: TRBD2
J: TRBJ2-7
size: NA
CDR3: CASSQVGGSSYEQYF
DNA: TGTGCCAGCAGCCAAGTCGGGGGGAGCTCCTACGAGCAGTACTTC

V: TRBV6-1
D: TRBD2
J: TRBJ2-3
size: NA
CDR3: CASASGGRTDTQYF
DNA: TGTGCCAGTGCTAGCGGGGGTAGGACAGATACGCAGTATTTT

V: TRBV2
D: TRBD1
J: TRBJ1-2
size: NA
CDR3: CASTGQGNNYGYTF
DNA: TGTGCCAGCACGGGACAGGGTAACAACTATGGCTACACCTTC

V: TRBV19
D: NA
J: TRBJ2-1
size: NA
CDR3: CASSIISVNEQFF
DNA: TGTGCCAGTAGTATTATCTCGGTCAATGAGCAGTTCTTC

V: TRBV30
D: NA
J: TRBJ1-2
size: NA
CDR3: CAWSDPGGYTF
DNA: TGTGCCTGGAGTGACCCGGGTGGCTACACCTTC

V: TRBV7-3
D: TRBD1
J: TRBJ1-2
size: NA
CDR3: CASSLTGGTGYTF
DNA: TGTGCCAGCAGCTTGACAGGGGGAACTGGCTACACCTTC

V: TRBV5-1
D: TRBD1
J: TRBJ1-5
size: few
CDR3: CASSLAGQGTQPQHF
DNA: TGCGCCAGCAGCTTGGCGGGACAGGGGACTCAGCCCCAGCATTTT

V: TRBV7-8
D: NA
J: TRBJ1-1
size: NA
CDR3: CASRDRANTEAFF
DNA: TGTGCCAGCAGGGACAGAGCCAACACTGAAGCTTTCTTT

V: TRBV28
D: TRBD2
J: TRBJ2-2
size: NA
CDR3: CASSLTSGTRRAGELFF
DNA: TGTGCCAGCAGTTTAACTAGCGGGACTCGTAGGGCCGGGGAGCTGTTTTTT

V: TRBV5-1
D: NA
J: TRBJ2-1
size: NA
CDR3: CASSFPRDSTSYNEQFF
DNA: TGCGCCAGCAGCTTCCCTCGGGATTCAACCTCCTACAATGAGCAGTTCTTC

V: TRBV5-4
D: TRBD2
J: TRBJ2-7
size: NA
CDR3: CASSLALGGISYEQYF
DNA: TGTGCCAGCAGCTTGGCTTTGGGGGGGATCTCCTACGAGCAGTACTTC

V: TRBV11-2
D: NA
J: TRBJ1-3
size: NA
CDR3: CASSPRGFESSGNTIYF
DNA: TGTGCCAGCAGCCCGCGAGGGTTTGAGAGCTCTGGAAACACCATATATTTT

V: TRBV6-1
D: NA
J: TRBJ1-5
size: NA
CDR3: CASSGRTSNQPQHF
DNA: TGTGCCAGCAGTGGCAGGACTTCCAATCAGCCCCAGCATTTT

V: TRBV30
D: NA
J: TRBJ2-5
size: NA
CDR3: CAGRGGQGETQYF
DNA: TGTGCCGGCCGCGGGGGCCAGGGGGAGACCCAGTACTTC

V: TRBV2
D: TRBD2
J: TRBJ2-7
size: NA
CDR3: CASSKGLAVTYEQYF
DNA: TGTGCCAGCAGTAAGGGACTAGCGGTTACCTACGAGCAGTACTTC

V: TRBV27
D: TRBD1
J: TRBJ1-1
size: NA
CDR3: CASSLESGTGVHTEAFF
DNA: TGTGCCAGCAGTTTAGAGTCCGGGACAGGGGTACACACTGAAGCTTTCTTT

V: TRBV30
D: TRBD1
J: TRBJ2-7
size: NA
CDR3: CAWSLDRAGSEQYF
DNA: TGTGCCTGGAGCCTGGACAGGGCGGGTTCCGAGCAGTACTTC

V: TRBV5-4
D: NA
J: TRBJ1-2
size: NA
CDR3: CASSSKQGAHGYTF
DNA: TGTGCCAGCAGTTCCAAACAGGGCGCTCATGGCTACACCTTC

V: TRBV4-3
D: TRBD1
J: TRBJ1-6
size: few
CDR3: CASSRQGAGNSPLHF
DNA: TGCGCCAGCAGCCGTCAGGGGGCAGGTAATTCACCCCTCCACTTT

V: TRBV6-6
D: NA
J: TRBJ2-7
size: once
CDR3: CASTETAYEQYF
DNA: TGTGCCAGCACCGAAACTGCCTACGAGCAGTACTTC

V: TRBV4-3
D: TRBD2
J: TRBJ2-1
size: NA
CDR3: CASSQEGRGVYNEQFF
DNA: TGCGCCAGCAGCCAAGAGGGACGGGGGGTCTACAATGAGCAGTTCTTC

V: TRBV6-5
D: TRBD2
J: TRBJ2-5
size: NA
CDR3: CASHRGAGGAETQYF
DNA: TGTGCCAGCCACCGGGGAGCGGGAGGGGCAGAGACCCAGTACTTC